This is a list of T cell receptor beta chains from one sample in a study of CD8+ T cells in alopecia areata. Some clones are missing from TCRdb's copy, which holds only in-frame ones; the method was immunoSEQ multiplex PCR. The sample has about 91,000 clones; 35% to 45% are singletons. Sequences were obtained from CD4+ T cells sorted from blood. These receptor sequences come from a human donor with alopecia areata. CDR3s include the opening cysteine and the closing phenylalanine or tryptophan. The D gene is left open where the match is weak. Only some rows state a clone size, as once, few, many or a class for expanded clones.

j_gene,v_gene,abundance,d_gene,CDR3nt,CDR3aa
TRBJ2-1,TRBV30,few,.,TGTGCCTGGAGTGCCGATTACAATGAGCAGTTCTTC,CAWSADYNEQFF
TRBJ2-7,TRBV29-1,few,TRBD2,TGCAGCGTTTTGAGAGCGGGAGGCCCCTACGAGCAGTACTTC,CSVLRAGGPYEQYF
TRBJ2-6,TRBV29-1,few,.,TGCAGCGTTCAAGGACGGCACTCTGGGGCCAACGTCCTGACTTTC,CSVQGRHSGANVLTF
TRBJ2-1,TRBV29-1,many,TRBD2,TGCAGCGTCGCTAGCGGGAGGAGCAACTTCTTC,CSVASGRSNFF
TRBJ2-1,TRBV18,once,TRBD1,TGTGCCAGCTCAAAGGGGGCCCCTAATGAGCAGTTCTTC,CASSKGAPNEQFF
TRBJ1-1,TRBV19,many,.,TGTGCCAGTACCCGGGACACCAAGGGCACTGAAGCTTTCTTT,CASTRDTKGTEAFF
TRBJ1-2,TRBV2,.,.,TGTGCCAGCAGTGACAGTAACTATGGCTACACCTTC,CASSDSNYGYTF
TRBJ2-1,TRBV5-6,.,.,TGTGCCAGCAGCTTGACCACCTATTACAATGAGTACAATGAGCAGTTCTTC,CASSLTTYYNEYNEQFF
TRBJ2-5,TRBV29-1,.,.,TGCAGCGTTGGAGGACTTGGCCAAGAGACCCAGTACTTC,CSVGGLGQETQYF
TRBJ1-1,TRBV14,.,TRBD1,TGTGCCAGCAGCCAACGGTGGACAGGGATGAACACTGAAGCTTTCTTT,CASSQRWTGMNTEAFF
TRBJ2-7,TRBV28,.,TRBD1,TGTGCCAGCAGTGGGACAGGGAATTTGGGCGAGCAGTACTTC,CASSGTGNLGEQYF
TRBJ2-7,TRBV14,few,.,TGTGCCAGCAGCCACCATCTTACAAGGGACTCCGAGCAGTACTTC,CASSHHLTRDSEQYF
TRBJ2-3,TRBV11-2,.,.,TGTGCCAGCAGCTTGGTACAGGGCCGCGATACGCAGTATTTT,CASSLVQGRDTQYF
TRBJ2-5,TRBV28,.,.,TGTGCCAGCAGTTTCCAATCCCTGTGGTCCCAGTACTTC,CASSFQSLWSQYF
TRBJ2-1,TRBV2,.,TRBD1,TGTGCCAGCAGTGAGGGACAGATCAATGAGCAGTTCTTC,CASSEGQINEQFF
TRBJ2-5,TRBV11-2,few,.,TGTGCCAGCAGCTTAACCAAAAGAGAGACCCAGTACTTC,CASSLTKRETQYF
TRBJ1-5,TRBV2,.,.,TGTGCCAGCAGTGAAGCAGGCACATACGGTCAGCCCCAGCATTTT,CASSEAGTYGQPQHF
TRBJ2-5,TRBV29-1,.,.,TGCAGCGTGCTCGCCACAGGGACAGAGACCCAGTACTTC,CSVLATGTETQYF
TRBJ2-4,TRBV29-1,.,.,TGCAGCGTTGCTGGGAAGCTAGCCAAAAACATTCAGTACTTC,CSVAGKLAKNIQYF
TRBJ2-3,TRBV29-1,.,.,TGCAGCGCCCGGACAGCTAGCACAGATACGCAGTATTTT,CSARTASTDTQYF
TRBJ2-7,TRBV5-1,few,.,TGCGCCAGCAGCTTGGTAAACTACTACGAGCAGTACTTC,CASSLVNYYEQYF
TRBJ1-6,TRBV28,.,TRBD1,TGTGCCAGCAATCCGACAGGGCTTAATTCACCCCTCCACTTT,CASNPTGLNSPLHF
TRBJ2-7,TRBV21-1,few,.,TGTGCCAGCAGCAAATTCTTTCTTGACAGGGGCTACGAGCAGTACTTC,CASSKFFLDRGYEQYF
TRBJ2-7,TRBV28,few,TRBD2,TGTGCCAGCAGCCCCCTCGGCGGGGGAAACGAGCAGTACTTC,CASSPLGGGNEQYF